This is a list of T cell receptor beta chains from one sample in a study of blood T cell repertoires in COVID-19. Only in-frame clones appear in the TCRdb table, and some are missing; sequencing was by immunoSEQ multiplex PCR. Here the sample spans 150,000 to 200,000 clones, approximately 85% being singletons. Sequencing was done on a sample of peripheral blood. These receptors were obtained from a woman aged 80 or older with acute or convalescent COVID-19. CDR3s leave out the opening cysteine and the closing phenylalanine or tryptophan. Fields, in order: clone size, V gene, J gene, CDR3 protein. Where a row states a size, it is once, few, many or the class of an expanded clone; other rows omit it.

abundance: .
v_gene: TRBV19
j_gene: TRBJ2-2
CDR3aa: ASSTRTSRGTGELF

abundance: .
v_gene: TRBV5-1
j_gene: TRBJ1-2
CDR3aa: ASSLEQARYGYT

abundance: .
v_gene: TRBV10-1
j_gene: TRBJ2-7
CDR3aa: ASRSGSPHEQY

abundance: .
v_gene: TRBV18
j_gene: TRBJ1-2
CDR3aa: ASSPSGQGSLNYGYT

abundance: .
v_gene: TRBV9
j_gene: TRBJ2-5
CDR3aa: ASSATGDRETQY

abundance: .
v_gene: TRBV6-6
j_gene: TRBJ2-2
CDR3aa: ASSDRGGTGELF

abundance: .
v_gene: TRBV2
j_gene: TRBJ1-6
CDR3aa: ASSVGPGLNSPLH

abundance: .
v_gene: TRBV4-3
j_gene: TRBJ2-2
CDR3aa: ASSQDYQRQFNTGELF

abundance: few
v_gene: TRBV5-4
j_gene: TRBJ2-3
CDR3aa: ASSLRWTGNTQY

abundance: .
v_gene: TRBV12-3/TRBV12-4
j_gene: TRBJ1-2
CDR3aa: AIRFVGVPGYT

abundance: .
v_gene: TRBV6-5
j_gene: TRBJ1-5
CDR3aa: ASSRRGYSNQPQH